This T cell receptor beta chain was sequenced in a study of T-cell memory formation after mild COVID-19. The CDR3 has 14 residues. CDR1 is DFQATT and CDR2 is SNEGSKA in the germline V gene (reference sequence). Trimming took off 2 bases at V and 4 bases at J, with 14 bases between the two ends. TCRdb processed the 5' RACE reads anew with MiXCR; each CDR3 protein has one entry. The sample shows approximately 290,000 distinct CDR3 sequences, roughly 15% of them seen only once. Only a few counts were recorded for this clonotype. Sequences were obtained from PBMCs or a T cell subset sorted from them (not recorded which). This rearrangement joins TRBV20-1 to TRBJ2-5, with TRBD1 as a possible D gene (5 bases). The source is a man aged 18 to 35 who had mild COVID-19 (a few samples of this study predate the infection). Cell type and time point are not known. CDR3 sequence: CSARHTGGVETQYF. The CDR3 region has the DNA TGCAGTGCTAGACACACAGGTGGGGTAGAGACCCAGTACTTC.